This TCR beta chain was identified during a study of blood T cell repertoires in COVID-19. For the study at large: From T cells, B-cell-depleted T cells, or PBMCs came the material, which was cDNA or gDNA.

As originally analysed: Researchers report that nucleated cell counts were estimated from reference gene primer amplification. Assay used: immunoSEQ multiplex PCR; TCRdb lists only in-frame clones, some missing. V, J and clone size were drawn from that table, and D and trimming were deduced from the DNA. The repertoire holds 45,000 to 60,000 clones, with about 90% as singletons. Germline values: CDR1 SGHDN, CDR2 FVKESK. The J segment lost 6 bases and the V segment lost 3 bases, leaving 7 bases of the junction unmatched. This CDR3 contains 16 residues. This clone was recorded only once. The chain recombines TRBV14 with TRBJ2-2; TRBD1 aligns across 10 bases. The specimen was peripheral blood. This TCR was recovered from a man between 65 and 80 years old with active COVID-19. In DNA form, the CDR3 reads TGTGCCAGCAGCCAGGCCGGGACAGGGGTTTCCGGGGAGCTGTTTTTT. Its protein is CASSQAGTGVSGELFF.